This T cell receptor beta chain was documented in a study of graft-versus-host responses after intestinal transplantation (dated by TCRdb to about 2021). Turning to the overall study: The transplants that recipients received were multivisceral, liver-intestinal, or isolated intestinal. Every recipient was given anti-thymocyte globulin induction, followed by approximately 3 years of maintenance tacrolimus and steroids. After intestinal transplantation, graft-versus-host and host-versus-graft alloreactive T cell clones were followed in the graft, circulation and bone marrow using bulk TCR-beta CDR3 sequencing. Alloreactive clones were identified by sequencing pre-transplant mixed lymphocyte reaction products and comparing them with unstimulated pre-transplant donor and recipient T cells. Of the roughly 25 intestinal transplant recipients enrolled in the cohort, one of whom was a retransplant, a few patients without pretransplant specimens were excluded. Donor T cell macrochimerism was defined as a peak of at least 4% donor T cells among recipient peripheral blood mononuclear cells. Rather than going through the commercial service, samples from a few later patients were sequenced in-house on an Illumina MiSeq and processed with MiXCR.

Library method: the immunoSEQ multiplex PCR assay. High-throughput TCR-beta CDR3 sequencing of genomic DNA from most patients was performed by Adaptive Biotechnologies. Processing in the source paper ran as follows. TCR sequencing data were retrieved from Adaptive's ImmunoSEQ software for about 17 patients, whereas three other patients were processed with MiXCR and VDJtools. CDR3 nucleotide sequences shared between donor and recipient were removed because their origin could not be assigned. To be classed as alloreactive, a clone needed at least 2-fold expansion over unstimulated cells and a minimum CFSE-low frequency of 0.002% (template counts) or 0.001% (read counts). Mappable clones were those detected in sequenced pre-transplant spleen, lymph node, or MLR CFSE-low populations of the donor or recipient. The cumulative frequency of alloreactive clones was calculated as a percentage of all sequences, weighted by copy number. The table was pulled from immuneACCESS by TCRdb, which kept in-frame rearrangements only. Such tables lose some clones; where checked, under half of the loss comes from unresolved V genes, and the rest has no known cause. The DNA gave D and trimming, while V, J and clone size come from that table. For this sample the table gives tens of thousands of clones, of which roughly 92% were detected only once. Around 7% of the sample is held by the ten biggest clonotypes.

Bone marrow was aspirated after transplant from the posterior iliac crest or another site chosen by the physician. The table lists this clone with a few counts. Its antigen remains unidentified. Within one base of it there is no much larger clone, and no base qualities were kept. CDR1 GTSNPN and CDR2 SVGIG were looked up in the germline V gene (reference sequence). The CDR3 starts with the cysteine, ends with the phenylalanine, and has 11 residues. The CDR3 DNA has 33 bases and is translated from base 1. Cut back by 4 bases and 5 bases, the V and J ends lie 8 bases apart. The research as a whole found: Peak levels of circulating GvH clones were associated with declines in HvG clones early after transplant. The relatively low number and heterogeneity of intestinal transplant patients limited the conclusions. GvH clones were detected in recipient bone marrow, and some of these GvH clones were observed earlier in ileal mucosa or blood, consistent with an intestinal mucosal origin. In the allografts of patients with donor T cell macrochimerism, GvH to HvG T cell clonal ratios were high.

Sequenced here: bone marrow, sampled 700 to 850 days after intestinal transplantation. The TCR originated in a human patient who received an intestinal transplant, so some T cells may come from the graft donor. The rearranged chain carries TRBV30 and TRBJ1-2, with an unclear D gene assignment. The DNA sequence is given as TGTGCCTGGAATAGGGAGTATGGCTACACCTTC. This encodes CAWNREYGYTF.